This is a list of T cell receptor beta chains from one sample in a study of blood T cell repertoires in COVID-19. Data came from immunoSEQ multiplex PCR; TCRdb stores just in-frame clones and leaves some out. This sample has under 150,000 clones, with about four fifths found just once. Material: peripheral blood. The receptors shown here come from a man aged 40-49 years with active or convalescent COVID-19. CDR3s include the opening cysteine and the closing phenylalanine or tryptophan. D genes are given only for firm matches. Not every row has a clone size; where given, it reads once, few, many or a size class.

>TRBV4-1|.|.|TRBJ2-5
CASSHTVPGETQYF
TGCGCCAGCAGCCACACGGTCCCCGGAGAGACCCAGTACTTC
>TRBV11-3|.|.|TRBJ1-6
CASSHGQNNSPLHF
TGTGCCAGCAGCCACGGACAGAATAATTCACCCCTCCACTTT
>TRBV19|.|.|TRBJ1-6
CASSTLSTGINSPLHF
TGTGCCAGTAGTACTCTCTCTACAGGGATTAATTCACCCCTCCACTTT
>TRBV6-5|.|.|TRBJ2-1
CASSFTGSPYNEQFF
TGTGCCAGCTCATTCACAGGTTCCCCCTACAATGAGCAGTTCTTC
>TRBV25-1|.|TRBD2|TRBJ2-3
CASSEGAGGPTDTQYF
TGTGCCAGCAGTGAAGGGGCGGGGGGGCCAACAGATACGCAGTATTTT
>TRBV15|.|.|TRBJ1-4
CATSRGTNEKLFF
TGTGCCACCAGTCGGGGAACTAATGAAAAACTGTTTTTT
>TRBV27|.|.|TRBJ1-2
CASSLSGGSRGYTF
TGTGCCAGCAGTTTATCTGGGGGGTCGAGGGGCTACACCTTC
>TRBV18|.|.|TRBJ2-4
CASSPVGGPSNIQYF
TGTGCCAGCTCACCAGTCGGGGGGCCTTCTAACATTCAGTACTTC
>TRBV12-5|.|.|TRBJ1-5
CASGSEVSNQPQHF
TGTGCTAGTGGTTCTGAGGTCAGCAATCAGCCCCAGCATTTT
>TRBV21-1|.|.|TRBJ1-1
CASSKGGTKEGTEAFF
TGTGCCAGCAGCAAAGGGGGTACCAAGGAGGGCACTGAAGCTTTCTTT
>TRBV18|.|.|TRBJ1-6
CASSRGDSPLHF
TGTGCCAGCTCCCGCGGGGATTCACCCCTCCACTTT
>TRBV5-1|.|TRBD1|TRBJ2-3
CASSLAWTGQVDTQYF
TGCGCCAGCAGCTTGGCCTGGACAGGGCAAGTGGATACGCAGTATTTT
>TRBV4-2|.|.|TRBJ2-2
CASSQDIGNTGELFF
TGTGCCAGCAGCCAAGATATCGGGAACACCGGGGAGCTGTTTTTT
>TRBV6-6|.|.|TRBJ1-6
CASSPVGENSPLHF
TGTGCCAGCAGTCCGGTCGGGGAGAATTCACCCCTCCACTTT
>TRBV10-2|.|TRBD2|TRBJ2-3
CASRDRRLAGFTDTQYF
TGCGCCAGCAGGGACCGACGACTAGCGGGGTTCACAGATACGCAGTATTTT
>TRBV18|.|TRBD1|TRBJ1-6
CASSLQGADSPLHF
TGTGCCAGCTCACTACAGGGGGCAGATTCACCCCTCCACTTT
>TRBV6-1|.|TRBD1|TRBJ1-5
CASSAKGARGGNQPQHF
TGTGCCAGCAGTGCCAAGGGGGCCCGCGGAGGCAATCAGCCCCAGCATTTT
>TRBV6-6|.|TRBD1|TRBJ1-4
CASRFTGTGFEKLFF
TGTGCCAGCAGATTTACCGGGACAGGGTTTGAAAAACTGTTTTTT
>TRBV7-9|.|.|TRBJ2-5
CASSLVLSGTDAGKLTQYF
TGTGCCAGCAGCTTAGTTCTCTCGGGGACTGATGCCGGCAAGTTGACCCAGTACTTC
>TRBV4-2|.|TRBD2|TRBJ2-7
CASSQGTSGGAYEQYF
TGTGCCAGCAGCCAGGGGACTAGCGGGGGGGCCTACGAGCAGTACTTC
>TRBV5-4|.|TRBD1|TRBJ2-7
CASSAWTGGYEQYF
TGTGCCAGCAGCGCCTGGACAGGGGGCTACGAGCAGTACTTC
>TRBV2|once|.|TRBJ1-2
CASSEEAIGGYGYTF
TGTGCCAGCAGTGAGGAGGCAATAGGGGGCTATGGCTACACCTTC
>TRBV10-2|.|TRBD1|TRBJ1-2
CASSDGQGRARGYTF
TGCGCCAGCAGTGACGGACAGGGGCGCGCTCGGGGCTACACCTTC
>TRBV3-1/TRBV3-2|many|.|TRBJ1-6
CASSQDRGVYNSPLHF
TGTGCCAGCAGCCAAGACAGGGGCGTTTATAATTCACCCCTCCACTTT
>TRBV29-1|.|TRBD1|TRBJ1-5
CSVRQGDQPQHF
TGCAGCGTTCGACAGGGAGATCAGCCCCAGCATTTT
>TRBV7-6|.|.|TRBJ2-7
CASSARYEQYF
TGTGCCAGCAGCGCCCGGTACGAGCAGTACTTC
>TRBV6-5|.|TRBD1|TRBJ1-4
CASRTGPTNEKLFF
TGTGCCAGCAGGACAGGGCCAACTAATGAAAAACTGTTTTTT
>TRBV6-1|many|.|TRBJ1-5
CASSEARSGWSGTSNQPQHF
TGTGCCAGCAGTGAAGCGAGGTCGGGGTGGAGTGGGACAAGCAATCAGCCCCAGCATTTT
>TRBV5-5|.|TRBD1|TRBJ1-2
CASSTTGTGYGYTF
TGTGCCAGCAGCACGACCGGGACAGGATATGGCTACACCTTC
>TRBV5-6|.|.|TRBJ1-2
CASSPGHFTIHYGYTF
TGTGCCAGCAGCCCGGGACATTTTACGATCCACTATGGCTACACCTTC
>TRBV19|.|TRBD1|TRBJ1-5
CASSPGTGGSQPQHF
TGTGCCAGTAGTCCCGGGACAGGGGGAAGTCAGCCCCAGCATTTT
>TRBV6-5|few|TRBD1|TRBJ1-1
CASRGEKGASTEAFF
TGTGCCAGCAGGGGGGAAAAGGGGGCAAGCACTGAAGCTTTCTTT
>TRBV5-1|.|TRBD1|TRBJ1-2
CASSLGQGEYGYTF
TGCGCCAGCAGCTTGGGACAGGGAGAGTATGGCTACACCTTC
>TRBV9|.|.|TRBJ2-2
CASSVEGFGRGELFF
TGTGCCAGCAGCGTAGAAGGATTCGGGAGAGGGGAGCTGTTTTTT